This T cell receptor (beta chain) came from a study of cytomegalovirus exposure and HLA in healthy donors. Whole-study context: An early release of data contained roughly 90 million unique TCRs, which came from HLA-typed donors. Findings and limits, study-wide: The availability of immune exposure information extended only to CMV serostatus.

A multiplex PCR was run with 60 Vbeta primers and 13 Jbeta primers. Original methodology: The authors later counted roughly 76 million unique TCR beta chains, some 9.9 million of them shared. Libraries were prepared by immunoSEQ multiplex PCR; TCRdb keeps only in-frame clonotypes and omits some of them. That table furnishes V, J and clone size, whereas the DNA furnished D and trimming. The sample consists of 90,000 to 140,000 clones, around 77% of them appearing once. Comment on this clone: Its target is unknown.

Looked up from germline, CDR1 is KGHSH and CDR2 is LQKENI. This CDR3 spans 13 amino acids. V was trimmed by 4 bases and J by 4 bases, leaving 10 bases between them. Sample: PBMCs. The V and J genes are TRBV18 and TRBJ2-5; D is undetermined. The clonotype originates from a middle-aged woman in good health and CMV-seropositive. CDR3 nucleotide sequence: TGTGCCAGCTCACAAGAGGCGGTAGAGACCCAGTACTTC. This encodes CASSQEAVETQYF.